The 15 T cell receptor beta chains below come from one sample, sequenced in a study of patients and donors after allogeneic stem cell transplantation. Each CDR3 protein gets one entry after TCRdb re-called the RT-PCR reads with MiXCR. Here the sample spans about 24,000 distinct CDR3 sequences, around 31% being singletons. The sample comprised blood, either unsorted or a sorted T cell fraction (not recorded which). The receptors were sampled from a human donor who was either an allogeneic HSCT recipient or a stem cell or donor lymphocyte infusion donor (not recorded which). It is not recorded whose cells these are; they may come from a transplant donor.

This clonotype is judged large. The rearrangement links TRBV24-1 to TRBJ1-1, with 7 bases identical to TRBD1. Trimming cost V 7 bases and J 1 base; bases outside gene matches: 8. In germline, CDR1 is KGHDR, CDR2 SFDVKD. The CDR3 extends over 15 amino acids. The CDR3 DNA sequence: TGTGCCACCAGGGGGTCGGGACAGTCGAACACTGAAGCTTTCTTT. Protein product: CATRGSGQSNTEAFF.

This clonotype has a count of ten or more. The rearrangement joins TRBV12-3 or TRBV12-4 to TRBJ1-5; D might be TRBD1 (5 bases). The V end lost 2 bases, the J end lost 6 bases, and 8 bases lay between the germline ends. The CDR3 totals 13 residues. CDR3 in amino acids: CASSLMGVQPQHF. The CDR3 nucleotides read TGTGCCAGCAGTTTAATGGGGGTTCAGCCCCAGCATTTT.

The chain has TRBV10-3 and TRBJ1-1; no clear D gene. The CDR3 extends over 12 amino acids. V was clipped by 4 bases and J by 1 base, with 4 bases between them. The germline V gene has CDR1 ENHRY and CDR2 SYGVKD. CDR3 residues: CAISGGNTEAFF. CDR3 sequence (DNA): TGTGCCATCAGTGGGGGGAACACTGAAGCTTTCTTT.

The rearrangement links TRBV7-9 to TRBJ2-2; D is undetermined. Trimming removed 5 bases at V and 7 bases at J, with 11 bases between. This CDR3 contains 13 residues. CDR1 is SEHNR, CDR2 FQNEAQ, per germline (reference sequence). Here the CDR3 reads CASSPEKGGELFF. The CDR3 nucleotides read TGTGCCAGCAGCCCCGAAAAGGGCGGGGAGCTGTTTTTT.

This rearrangement joins TRBV9 to TRBJ2-2, with D unresolved. This CDR3 region has 15 residues. Germline values: CDR1 SGDLS, CDR2 YYNGEE. V lost 1 base and J 0 bases, leaving 7 bases between the germline ends. The CDR3 sequence is CASSVRRTNTGELFF. CDR3 sequence (DNA): TGTGCCAGCAGCGTACGGCGGACGAACACCGGGGAGCTGTTTTTT.

This rearrangement joins TRBV12-3 or TRBV12-4 to TRBJ1-5; D is unclear. Trimming cost V 3 bases and J 4 bases, with 7 bases left between them. This CDR3 spans 13 amino acids. This CDR3 reads CASSFRPNQPQHF. In nucleotides, the CDR3 is TGTGCCAGCAGTTTTCGCCCAAATCAGCCCCAGCATTTT.

Only a few counts were recorded for this clonotype. The rearrangement links TRBV3-2 to TRBJ1-5. TRBV3-2 is annotated as a pseudogene. The CDR3 runs to 16 residues. The CDR3: CASSQDGVDSNQPQHF. CDR3 bases: TGTGCCAGCAGCCAAGATGGGGTGGATAGCAATCAGCCCCAGCATTTT.

The V and J genes are TRBV7-2 and TRBJ2-3, with 8 bases aligning to TRBD1. The CDR3 has 18 residues. J lost 1 base, V lost 5 bases, and 14 bases had no gene match. The germline gives CDR1 SGHTA, CDR2 FQGNSA. CDR3 coding DNA: TGTGCCAGCAGCCCCTGGACAGGGCGTGGGGGCGGCACAGATACGCAGTATTTT. This sequence encodes CASSPWTGRGGGTDTQYF.

By frequency in the sample, this clonotype is medium-sized. The rearrangement links TRBV7-2 to TRBJ2-3, with D tentatively TRBD2 (6 bases). The CDR3 is 13 residues long. CDR1 and CDR2 (germline): SGHTA, FQGNSA. V was pared by 5 bases and J by 4 bases, with 10 bases between. In nucleotides, the CDR3 is TGTGCCAGCAGCCAGGGAGGCTCAGATACGCAGTATTTT. Protein: CASSQGGSDTQYF.

This clonotype appeared many times. This chain joins TRBV29-1 and TRBJ2-2; 7 bases match TRBD1. Trimming cost V 4 bases and J 6 bases; bases outside gene matches: 5. This CDR3 contains 13 residues. The V gene's germline CDR1 is SQVTM and CDR2 ANQGSEA. CDR3 in DNA: TGCAGCGTTGGACAGGGAAGTCCCGGGGAGCTGTTTTTT. Encoded protein: CSVGQGSPGELFF.

This clonotype was observed a handful of times. The chain recombines TRBV20-1 with TRBJ2-3; D might be TRBD2 (5 bases). Trimming cost V 3 bases and J 6 bases, with 13 bases left between them. From germline, CDR1 is DFQATT and CDR2 SNEGSKA (reference sequence). The CDR3 totals 13 residues. CDR3 sequence: CSASKSSWDTQYF. DNA for the CDR3: TGCAGTGCTAGTAAGTCTAGCTGGGATACGCAGTATTTT.

A few counts support this clonotype. The V call is TRBV2, the J call TRBJ1-6, with a weak D call TRBD1 (5 bases). The V gene lost 7 bases and the J gene lost 0 bases, with 16 bases spanning the gap. CDR3 length equals 17 residues. Germline CDR1 SNHLY, CDR2 FYNNEI. CDR3 residues: CASTTGRGSSYNSPLHF. The CDR3 DNA reads as TGTGCCAGCACCACCGGACGGGGGAGCTCCTATAATTCACCCCTCCACTTT.

The chain carries TRBV28 and TRBJ1-2; D remains ambiguous. The CDR3 is made up of 12 amino acids. The V and J ends lost 3 bases and 4 bases respectively, with 6 bases between them. In germline, CDR1 is MDHEN, CDR2 SYDVKM. CDR3: CASSFASYGYTF. The CDR3 nucleotides read TGTGCCAGCAGTTTCGCTTCCTATGGCTACACCTTC.

This clonotype was observed a few times. V and J are TRBV4-3 and TRBJ1-5; the D gene is possibly TRBD1 (5 bases). V was trimmed by 0 bases and J by 0 bases, leaving 9 bases between them. The CDR3 runs to 16 residues. Germline CDR1 reads LGHNA; CDR2 reads YSLEER. The CDR3 bases are TGCGCCAGCAGCCAAGATCTAGGGGATAGCAATCAGCCCCAGCATTTT. It yields the protein CASSQDLGDSNQPQHF.

This clonotype has ten or more counts. V usage is TRBV5-6 and J usage is TRBJ1-1; D is unclear. In germline, CDR1 is SGHDT, CDR2 YYEEEE. Trimming cost V 0 bases and J 1 base, with 4 bases left between them. This CDR3 comprises 13 residues. CDR3 loop: CASSLGWNTEAFF. CDR3 DNA: TGTGCCAGCAGCTTGGGGTGGAACACTGAAGCTTTCTTT.